This TCR beta chain was sequenced during a study of blood T cells in healthy people across ages. Overall study results and limits: It was held that diversity estimates obtained from one million T cells represented underestimates. There were more naive CD4+ cells and higher diversity in long-lived donors than in aged donors.

As to this clonotype: Its specificity is unknown.

Primers used in a second PCR of about 6 to 11 cycles were a sample-barcoded 5' primer and a J-beta primer mix. Each of the cDNA molecules was tagged by a template-switch adaptor with 12 random nucleotides. TCRdb fed the 5' RACE reads into MiXCR, producing one record per CDR3 protein. The sample holds 1 million or so distinct CDR3 sequences; roughly 45% are singletons and the top ten take approximately 17%. Samples each yielded at least 6 micrograms of total RNA. The receptor's source is a woman aged 55-69 years in good health. The specimen sequenced was blood.

DNA of the CDR3: TGTGCCAGCAGCGCAGGGGGACAACCCTCTGGGGCCAACGTCCTGACTTTC. Protein sequence: CASSAGGQPSGANVLTF. V usage is TRBV9 and J usage is TRBJ2-6; 7 nucleotides match TRBD1. The CDR3 totals 17 residues. Germline V gives CDR1 SGDLS, CDR2 YYNGEE. With V trimmed by 3 bases and J by 0 bases, 6 bases remained unmatched.